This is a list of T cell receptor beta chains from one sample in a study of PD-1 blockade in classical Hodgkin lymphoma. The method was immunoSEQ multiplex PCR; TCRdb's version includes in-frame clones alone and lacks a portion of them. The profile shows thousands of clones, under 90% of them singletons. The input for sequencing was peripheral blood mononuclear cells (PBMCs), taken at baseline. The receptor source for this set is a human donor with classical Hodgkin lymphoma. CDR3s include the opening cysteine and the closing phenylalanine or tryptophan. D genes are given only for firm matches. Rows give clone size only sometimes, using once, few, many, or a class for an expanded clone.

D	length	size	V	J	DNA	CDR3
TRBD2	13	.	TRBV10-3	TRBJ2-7	TGTGCCATCTCCCTAGCGGGAGGGCCCCGGCAGTACTTC	CAISLAGGPRQYF
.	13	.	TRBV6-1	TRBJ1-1	TGTGCCAGCAGTGAAGTCGCCCTTGCTGAAGCTTTCTTT	CASSEVALAEAFF
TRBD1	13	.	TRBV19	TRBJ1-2	TGTGCCAGTACCGGGACAGGGGACTATGGCTACACCTTC	CASTGTGDYGYTF
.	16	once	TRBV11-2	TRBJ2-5	TGTGCCAGCAGCCTCTTCTCCCGGCAACCCCAAGAGACCCAGTACTTC	CASSLFSRQPQETQYF
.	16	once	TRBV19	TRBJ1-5	TGTGCCAGTAGTCATCGACACGACTATAGCAATCAGCCCCAGCATTTT	CASSHRHDYSNQPQHF
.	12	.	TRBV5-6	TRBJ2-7	TGTGCCAGCAGCCCGCCCCGGGGGGAGCAGTACTTC	CASSPPRGEQYF
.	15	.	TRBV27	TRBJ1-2	TGTGCCAGCAGTTTAAATGGGAATAAGGCGCGTGGCTACACCTTC	CASSLNGNKARGYTF
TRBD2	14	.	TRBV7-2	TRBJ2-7	TGTGCCAGCAGCTGGGGACTAGCGAATATCGAGCAGTACTTC	CASSWGLANIEQYF
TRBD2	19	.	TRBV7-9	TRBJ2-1	TGTGCCAGCAGCTCGTGGAATGGGACTAGCGGACGATCCTACAATGAGCAGTTCTTC	CASSSWNGTSGRSYNEQFF
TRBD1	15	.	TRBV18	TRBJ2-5	TGTGCCAGCTCACCACCGGGACAGGGGGCAGGGGCCCAGTACTTC	CASSPPGQGAGAQYF
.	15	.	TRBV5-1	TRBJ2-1	TGCGCCAGCAGCTTGGGGAGTAGCTCCTACAATGAGCAGTTCTTC	CASSLGSSSYNEQFF
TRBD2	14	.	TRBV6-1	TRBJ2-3	TGTGCCAGCAGGTCATTGGGGGGGTGGGATACGCAGTATTTT	CASRSLGGWDTQYF
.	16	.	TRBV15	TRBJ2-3	TGTGCCACCGACGACAGGAATGATGGCCTGGCAGATACGCAGTATTTT	CATDDRNDGLADTQYF
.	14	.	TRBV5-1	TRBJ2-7	TGCGCCAGCAGCTTGATGACTGATTCCTACGAGCAGTACTTC	CASSLMTDSYEQYF
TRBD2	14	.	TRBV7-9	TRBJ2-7	TGTGCCAGCAGCTCTCTAGCGGTGAGCTACGAGCAGTACTTC	CASSSLAVSYEQYF
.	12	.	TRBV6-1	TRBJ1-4	TGTGCCAGCAGTGAAGCGCTGGAAAAACTGTTTTTT	CASSEALEKLFF
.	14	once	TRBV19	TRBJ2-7	TGTGCCAGTAGTATAAAGACAGCTAGCTACGAGCAGTACTTC	CASSIKTASYEQYF
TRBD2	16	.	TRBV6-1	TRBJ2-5	TGTGCCAGCAGTGAAAGGATAGCGGGGGTGCAAGAGACCCAGTACTTC	CASSERIAGVQETQYF
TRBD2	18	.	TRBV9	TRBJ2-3	TGTGCCAGCAGCGTAGCTTTGGGACTAGCGGGAGTATGGGATACGCAGTATTTT	CASSVALGLAGVWDTQYF
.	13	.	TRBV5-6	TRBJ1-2	TGTGCCAGCAGCTTGGAGGTACGGATCGGGGACACCTTC	CASSLEVRIGDTF
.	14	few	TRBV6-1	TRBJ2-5	TGTGCCAGCAGGACCCGAGGGCAGGGAGGGACCCAGTACTTC	CASRTRGQGGTQYF
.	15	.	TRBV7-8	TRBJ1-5	TGTGCCAGCAGCTTACTGCAGGGCCCAAGTCAGCCCCAGCATTTT	CASSLLQGPSQPQHF
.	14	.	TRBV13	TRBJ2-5	TGTGCCAGCAGCCAACGACAGAGCGGAGGGACCCAGTACTTC	CASSQRQSGGTQYF
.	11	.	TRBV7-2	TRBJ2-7	TGTGCCAGCAGCGCCGCCTACGAGCAGTACTTC	CASSAAYEQYF
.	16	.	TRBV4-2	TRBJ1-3	TGTGCCAGCAGCCAAGATTTTGGGGAGAGAAGAAACACCATATATTTT	CASSQDFGERRNTIYF
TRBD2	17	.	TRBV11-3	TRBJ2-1	TGTGCCAGCAGCTTAGAAGGACTAGCGGGAGGTTTGGATGAGCAGTTCTTC	CASSLEGLAGGLDEQFF
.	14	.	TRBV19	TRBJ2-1	TGTGCCAGTAGTATTGGGGGATGGGGGAATGAGCAGTTCTTC	CASSIGGWGNEQFF
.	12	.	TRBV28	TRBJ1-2	TGTGCCAGCAGTCTCCTGACAGGTGGCTACACCTTC	CASSLLTGGYTF
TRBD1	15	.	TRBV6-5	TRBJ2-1	TGTGCCAGCAGTTACACTTGGACAGGCCACAATGAGCAGTTCTTC	CASSYTWTGHNEQFF
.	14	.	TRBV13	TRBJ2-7	TGTGCCAGCAGCCAAGAGGGCCTCTCCAGGGAGCAGTACTTC	CASSQEGLSREQYF
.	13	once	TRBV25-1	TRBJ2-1	TGTGCCAGCAGTGGCACTAGCAGAAATGAGCAGTTCTTC	CASSGTSRNEQFF
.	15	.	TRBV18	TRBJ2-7	TGTGCCAGCTCACCACTACCGGACGGACCCTACGAGCAGTACTTC	CASSPLPDGPYEQYF
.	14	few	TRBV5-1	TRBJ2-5	TGCGCCAGCAGCTCACAGGGAAATGGAGAGACCCAGTACTTC	CASSSQGNGETQYF
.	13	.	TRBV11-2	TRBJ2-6	TGTGCCAGCAGCTTAGCTGGGGCCAACGTCCTGACTTTC	CASSLAGANVLTF
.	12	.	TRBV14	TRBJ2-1	TGTGCCAGCAGCCACTTCCTCAATGAGCAGTTCTTC	CASSHFLNEQFF
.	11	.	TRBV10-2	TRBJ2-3	TGCGCCAGCAGTGAGATTCGGGGGCAGTATTTT	CASSEIRGQYF
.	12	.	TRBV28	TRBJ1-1	TGTGCCACCAAGCAGGCCCTCACTGAAGCTTTCTTT	CATKQALTEAFF
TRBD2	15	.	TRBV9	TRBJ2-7	TGTGCCAGCAGCCAGGGGCCTAGCGGGACTTACGAGCAGTACTTC	CASSQGPSGTYEQYF
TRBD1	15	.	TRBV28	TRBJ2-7	TGTGCCAGCAGAGAAACAGGGGCGATGACCTACGAGCAGTACTTC	CASRETGAMTYEQYF
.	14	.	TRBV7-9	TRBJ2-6	TGTGCCAGCAGCTTACCGTCCGCGGCCAACGTCCTGACTTTC	CASSLPSAANVLTF
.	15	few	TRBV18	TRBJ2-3	TGTGCCAGCTCACCACCAAGTCTAAGAACAGATACGCAGTATTTT	CASSPPSLRTDTQYF
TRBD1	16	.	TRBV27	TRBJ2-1	TGTGCCAGCAGTCCCCAGGGACAGGGGGTCTACAATGAGCAGTTCTTC	CASSPQGQGVYNEQFF
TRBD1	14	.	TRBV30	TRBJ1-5	TGTGCCTGGAGTGTACAGGGGGCGAAGCAGCCCCAGCATTTT	CAWSVQGAKQPQHF
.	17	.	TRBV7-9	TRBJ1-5	TGTGCCAGCAGCTTAGGAAACAGGGTAATATGGCGTCAGCCCCAGCATTTT	CASSLGNRVIWRQPQHF
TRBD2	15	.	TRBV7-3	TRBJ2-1	TGTGCCAGCAGCCCATCGACGGGACTATACAATGAGCAGTTCTTC	CASSPSTGLYNEQFF
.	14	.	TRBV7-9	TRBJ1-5	TGTGCCAGCAGCTTGGGGGCTAGCAATCAGCCCCAGCATTTT	CASSLGASNQPQHF
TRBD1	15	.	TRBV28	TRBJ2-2	TGTGCCACCCAATCCGGACAGGGAAACACCGGGGAGCTGTTTTTT	CATQSGQGNTGELFF
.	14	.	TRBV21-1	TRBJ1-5	TGTGCCAGCAGCAAACCTTGGGCCAATCAGCCCCAGCATTTT	CASSKPWANQPQHF
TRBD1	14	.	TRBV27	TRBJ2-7	TGTGCCAGCAGTTTCCGGGACAGAGCTTACGAGCAGTACTTC	CASSFRDRAYEQYF
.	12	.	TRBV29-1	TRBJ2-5	TGCAGCGACCTACAGGGTCGCGAGACCCAGTACTTC	CSDLQGRETQYF